This T cell receptor beta chain was found in a study of siplizumab effects on memory and regulatory T cells. Per-sample assaying covered around 10^5 TCR templates. Sequenced by immunoSEQ multiplex PCR; TCRdb stores in-frame clones only, minus some. In the table there are 70,000 or so clones, around 90% of which are singletons. With 0 bases removed from V and 4 bases from J, the gap between germline ends came to 7 bases. Germline V gene sequence: CDR1 LGHNA, CDR2 YNFKEQ. The CDR3 covers 13 residues. About this clone itself: Antigen specificity is unknown.

Overall study findings and caveats: A minor share of alloreactive clones matched unstimulated subsets. Siplizumab caused a significant drop in alloreactive sequences traceable to unstimulated CD4+ memory cells. Major contributors to the alloresponse seemed to be naive T cells, which also appeared more diverse than memory cells.

The sample taken for sequencing was CD8+ T cells sorted from blood. This rearrangement joins TRBV4-2 to TRBJ2-7; weak D call: TRBD1 (5 bases). This TCR was sampled from a human donor in good health. CDR3 in amino acids: CASSQEQVYEQYF. DNA for the CDR3: TGTGCCAGCAGCCAAGAACAGGTGTACGAGCAGTACTTC.